The rows below give T cell receptor beta chains drawn from one sample of a study of PD-1 blockade in classical Hodgkin lymphoma. Method: immunoSEQ multiplex PCR; TCRdb's copy keeps in-frame clones and lacks some. The sample shows under 25,000 clones, less than 85% of them seen only once. Sequenced material: peripheral blood mononuclear cells (PBMCs), taken before the second cycle of nivolumab. The origin of the receptors is a human donor with classical Hodgkin lymphoma. Both conserved end residues are part of each CDR3. D genes are given only for firm matches. Part of the rows lack a size; the others show once, few, many or a class for expanded clones.

D	size	J	V	CDR3	DNA
-	-	TRBJ2-1	TRBV27	CASQGLRNEQFF	TGTGCCAGTCAGGGACTTCGGAATGAGCAGTTCTTC
-	-	TRBJ1-3	TRBV5-1	CASSGGTTSGNTIYF	TGCGCCAGCAGCGGTGGGACGACCTCTGGAAACACCATATATTTT
TRBD2	-	TRBJ2-3	TRBV19	CASSRLADTQYF	TGTGCCAGTAGTAGACTAGCCGATACGCAGTATTTT
-	-	TRBJ2-2	TRBV10-3	CAISESQNGELFF	TGTGCCATCAGTGAGTCCCAGAACGGGGAGCTGTTTTTT
-	once	TRBJ2-5	TRBV28	CASSFRGPETQYF	TGTGCCAGCAGTTTCCGGGGCCCGGAGACCCAGTACTTC
-	-	TRBJ2-1	TRBV9	CASSTTPRGEQFF	TGTGCCAGCAGCACCACCCCAAGGGGTGAGCAGTTCTTC
TRBD2	once	TRBJ2-7	TRBV29-1	CSVSGGARGNGYEQYF	TGCAGCGTATCGGGAGGAGCCCGGGGGAACGGCTACGAGCAGTACTTC
-	-	TRBJ1-6	TRBV28	CASSFRDRFHF	TGTGCCAGCAGTTTTCGCGACAGATTCCACTTT
-	-	TRBJ2-6	TRBV7-2	CASSTSSSSGANVLTF	TGTGCCAGCAGCACATCGTCAAGCTCTGGGGCCAACGTCCTGACTTTC
-	-	TRBJ1-2	TRBV28	CASRPLLGGYTF	TGTGCCAGCAGACCTCTTTTAGGAGGCTACACCTTC
TRBD1	-	TRBJ2-2	TRBV7-2	CASRQPGQGYGELFF	TGTGCCAGCAGACAGCCGGGACAGGGATACGGGGAGCTGTTTTTT
-	-	TRBJ1-2	TRBV28	CASSLSANYGYTF	TGTGCCAGCAGTTTATCTGCTAACTATGGCTACACCTTC
TRBD1	-	TRBJ1-1	TRBV5-5	CASSLDPTGVGTEAFF	TGTGCCAGCAGCTTGGACCCGACAGGGGTGGGCACTGAAGCTTTCTTT
TRBD2	-	TRBJ2-3	TRBV29-1	CSVELSGIRDTQYF	TGCAGCGTTGAACTCAGCGGGATTCGAGATACGCAGTATTTT
-	-	TRBJ2-1	TRBV14	CASSQEIVKNEQFF	TGTGCCAGCAGCCAAGAGATAGTTAAGAATGAGCAGTTCTTC
-	-	TRBJ2-1	TRBV10-3	CAITPLVGSSYNEQFF	TGTGCCATCACTCCGTTAGTGGGGTCTTCCTACAATGAGCAGTTCTTC
TRBD1	-	TRBJ2-3	TRBV19	CASSPPQGAGDTQYF	TGTGCCAGTTCTCCGCCCCAGGGGGCGGGCGATACGCAGTATTTT
TRBD1	-	TRBJ2-7	TRBV2	CASSSGTGFNEQYF	TGTGCCAGCAGTTCCGGGACAGGGTTCAACGAGCAGTACTTC
-	-	TRBJ1-3	TRBV9	CASSVGPNSGNTIYF	TGTGCCAGCAGCGTCGGGCCGAACTCTGGAAACACCATATATTTT
-	-	TRBJ2-2	TRBV10-3	CAISAPGLSTGELFF	TGTGCCATCAGTGCCCCGGGACTCAGCACCGGGGAGCTGTTTTTT
TRBD2	-	TRBJ2-1	TRBV11-1	CASSARGGRYNEQFF	TGTGCCAGCAGCGCACGGGGCGGGAGGTACAATGAGCAGTTCTTC
TRBD1	-	TRBJ2-7	TRBV5-5	CASSFTIRQGAYEQYF	TGTGCCAGCAGCTTCACCATCCGACAGGGGGCCTACGAGCAGTACTTC
-	-	TRBJ2-3	TRBV25-1	CASSERYRVDTQYF	TGTGCCAGCAGTGAAAGGTACAGGGTTGATACGCAGTATTTT
-	-	TRBJ2-7	TRBV6-6	CASSLGSYEQYF	TGTGCCAGCAGCCTGGGGAGCTACGAGCAGTACTTC
TRBD2	-	TRBJ2-1	TRBV29-1	CSVAGDSYNEQFF	TGCAGCGTAGCGGGGGACTCCTACAATGAGCAGTTCTTC
-	once	TRBJ2-1	TRBV9	CASSVQGSSYNEQFF	TGTGCCAGCAGCGTTCAGGGAAGCTCCTACAATGAGCAGTTCTTC
TRBD1	-	TRBJ1-1	TRBV5-8	CASSLETGAGAFF	TGTGCCAGCAGCTTGGAGACAGGGGCGGGAGCTTTCTTT
TRBD1	-	TRBJ2-1	TRBV6-1	CASSGQGFLAGMKQFF	TGTGCCAGCAGTGGACAGGGCTTTCTCGCAGGAATGAAGCAGTTCTTC
TRBD1	-	TRBJ1-1	TRBV30	CAWSARRGDHTEAFF	TGTGCCTGGAGTGCCCGCAGGGGGGACCACACTGAAGCTTTCTTT